A single sample is the source of the 2 T cell receptor beta chains below, sequenced in a study of T cell responses to AZD1222 COVID-19 vaccine. Here immunoSEQ multiplex PCR was the method, and the copy in TCRdb shows in-frame clones only, minus some. The table records around 110,000 clones, 80% to 90% of them present only once. The sequenced sample was peripheral blood, obtained on day 0 of MenACWY control vaccination. The receptors come from an adult in good health.

This clone was counted a few times. This chain connects TRBV18 to TRBJ1-3; D uncertain. Germline-derived CDR1 and CDR2 are KGHSH and LQKENI. Deletions cut 4 bases from V and 0 bases from J, with 10 bases between. This CDR3 comprises 15 residues. The CDR3 spells CASSLELTSGNTIYF. DNA for the CDR3: TGTGCCAGCTCACTGGAACTCACCTCTGGAAACACCATATATTTT.

This chain connects TRBV7-2 to TRBJ2-1, with 8 bases matching TRBD2. V shed 2 bases and J 6 bases; nucleotides not matched to a gene: 15. This CDR3 region has 18 residues. The germline V gene encodes CDR1 SGHTA and CDR2 FQGNSA. The CDR3 loop is CASSLISKQGLGINEQFF. As DNA, the CDR3 is TGTGCCAGCAGCTTAATCTCCAAACAGGGACTAGGAATCAATGAGCAGTTCTTC.